What follows describes a single T cell receptor (beta chain). The antigen remains unidentified. This specimen belongs to a study of blood T cells in healthy people across ages. Notes on the study in general: TCR beta diversity per million T cells fell roughly linearly with age.

The use of a sample-barcoded 5' primer and a J-beta primer mix characterized a second PCR of roughly 6 to 12 cycles. Every cDNA molecule bore a tag from a template-switch adaptor containing 12 random nucleotides. TCRdb called the 5' RACE reads again in MiXCR, with one record for every CDR3 protein. The repertoire has 2 million or so distinct CDR3 sequences, around 48% of them found once; the top ten carry more than 2%. CDR1 is SEHNR, CDR2 FQNEAQ, per germline (reference sequence). The CDR3 runs to 14 residues. The V and J ends lost 1 base and 8 bases respectively, with 9 bases between them. This sequence originates from a woman in her thirties or forties in good health. Material for sequencing was blood. The chain employs TRBV7-9 and TRBJ1-6; TRBD1 might be the D (6 bases). CDR3 sequence reads: CASSLDRVHSPLHF. The CDR3 DNA reads TGTGCCAGCAGCTTAGACAGGGTGCATTCACCCCTCCACTTT. Combining the CDR3 with reference TRBV7-9 and TRBJ1-6 gives the whole variable domain DTGVSQNPRHKITKRGQNVTFRCDPISEHNRLYWYRQTLGQGPEFLTYFQNEAQLEKSRLLSDRFSAERPKGSFSTLEIQRTEQGDSAMYLCASSLDRVHSPLHFGNGTRLTVT.